The clone carrying this TCR beta chain came up once. Its antigen is unknown. This table comes from immunoSEQ multiplex PCR, and its TCRdb copy is limited to in-frame clones, with some not included. This table holds some 200,000 clones, 90% to 95% found once. The data were obtained in a study of T cell responses to AZD1222 COVID-19 vaccine. Study results and caveats: Unmutated variant regions are reportedly the target of nearly half of TCRs that are spike-specific. Baseline seropositivity occurred in only a handful of AZD1222 recipients. Samples come after the peak T cell response, not at day 14. Donors, mostly white British, included more females; clonal diversity was possibly underestimated.

The germline V gene encodes CDR1 LGHDT and CDR2 YNNKEL (reference sequence). V lost 2 bases and J 0 bases, leaving 11 bases between the germline ends. The CDR3 covers 15 residues. Material: peripheral blood, obtained 28 days after the second AZD1222 dose. This TCR was recovered from an adult who received the AZD1222 COVID-19 vaccine. The chain combines TRBV3-1 (or the pseudogene TRBV3-2) with TRBJ2-7, with a possible D match to TRBD2 (6 bases). The CDR3: CASSQSGTGSYEQYF. In DNA form, the CDR3 reads TGTGCCAGCAGCCAATCTGGGACTGGCTCCTACGAGCAGTACTTC.